The present T cell receptor beta chain was sequenced within a study of blood T cell repertoires in COVID-19. Study in general: The United States, Italy and Spain provided the acute and convalescent COVID-19 samples. The analysed material was cDNA or gDNA that came from T cells, B-cell-depleted T cells, or PBMCs.

V was trimmed by 5 bases and J by 7 bases, leaving 18 bases between them. The CDR3 contains 16 residues. The germline V gene encodes CDR1 SNHLY and CDR2 FYNNEI. Original handling: By means of reference gene primer amplification, nucleated cell counts were estimated. Some clones are missing from TCRdb's copy, which holds only in-frame ones; the method was immunoSEQ multiplex PCR. Clone size and V and J calls were adopted from that table, with D and trimming inferred from the DNA. Here the sample spans over 250,000 clones, under 90% being singletons. Sequenced: peripheral blood. V usage is TRBV2 and J usage is TRBJ1-6; D gene unclear. The TCR sequence derives from a man aged 50 to 59 with acute or convalescent COVID-19. This CDR3 reads CASSSRAWRENSPLHF. The CDR3 region has the DNA TGTGCCAGCAGTTCCCGAGCCTGGCGGGAGAATTCACCCCTCCACTTT.